The T cell receptor (beta chain) described here comes from a study of blood T cell repertoires in COVID-19. About the study: The United States, Italy and Spain supplied acute and convalescent COVID-19 samples. PBMCs, B-cell-depleted T cells, or T cells were the source of the cDNA or gDNA that made up the material.

The method was immunoSEQ multiplex PCR; TCRdb's version includes in-frame clones alone and lacks a portion of them. The sample contains approximately 190,000 clones, roughly 80% of which appear only once. CDR1 SEHNR and CDR2 FQNEAQ come from the germline V gene (reference sequence). The CDR3 totals 13 residues. V dropped 4 bases and J dropped 3 bases, with 9 bases sitting between them. The sequence came from a woman aged 55-69 years with COVID-19, enrolled during active disease. The V gene is TRBV7-9, the J gene TRBJ1-2, with D possibly TRBD1 on 6 matching bases. Sequencing was performed on peripheral blood. The CDR3 protein is CASSSGQYYGYTF. The CDR3, as DNA: TGTGCCAGCAGCTCAGGACAGTACTATGGCTACACCTTC.